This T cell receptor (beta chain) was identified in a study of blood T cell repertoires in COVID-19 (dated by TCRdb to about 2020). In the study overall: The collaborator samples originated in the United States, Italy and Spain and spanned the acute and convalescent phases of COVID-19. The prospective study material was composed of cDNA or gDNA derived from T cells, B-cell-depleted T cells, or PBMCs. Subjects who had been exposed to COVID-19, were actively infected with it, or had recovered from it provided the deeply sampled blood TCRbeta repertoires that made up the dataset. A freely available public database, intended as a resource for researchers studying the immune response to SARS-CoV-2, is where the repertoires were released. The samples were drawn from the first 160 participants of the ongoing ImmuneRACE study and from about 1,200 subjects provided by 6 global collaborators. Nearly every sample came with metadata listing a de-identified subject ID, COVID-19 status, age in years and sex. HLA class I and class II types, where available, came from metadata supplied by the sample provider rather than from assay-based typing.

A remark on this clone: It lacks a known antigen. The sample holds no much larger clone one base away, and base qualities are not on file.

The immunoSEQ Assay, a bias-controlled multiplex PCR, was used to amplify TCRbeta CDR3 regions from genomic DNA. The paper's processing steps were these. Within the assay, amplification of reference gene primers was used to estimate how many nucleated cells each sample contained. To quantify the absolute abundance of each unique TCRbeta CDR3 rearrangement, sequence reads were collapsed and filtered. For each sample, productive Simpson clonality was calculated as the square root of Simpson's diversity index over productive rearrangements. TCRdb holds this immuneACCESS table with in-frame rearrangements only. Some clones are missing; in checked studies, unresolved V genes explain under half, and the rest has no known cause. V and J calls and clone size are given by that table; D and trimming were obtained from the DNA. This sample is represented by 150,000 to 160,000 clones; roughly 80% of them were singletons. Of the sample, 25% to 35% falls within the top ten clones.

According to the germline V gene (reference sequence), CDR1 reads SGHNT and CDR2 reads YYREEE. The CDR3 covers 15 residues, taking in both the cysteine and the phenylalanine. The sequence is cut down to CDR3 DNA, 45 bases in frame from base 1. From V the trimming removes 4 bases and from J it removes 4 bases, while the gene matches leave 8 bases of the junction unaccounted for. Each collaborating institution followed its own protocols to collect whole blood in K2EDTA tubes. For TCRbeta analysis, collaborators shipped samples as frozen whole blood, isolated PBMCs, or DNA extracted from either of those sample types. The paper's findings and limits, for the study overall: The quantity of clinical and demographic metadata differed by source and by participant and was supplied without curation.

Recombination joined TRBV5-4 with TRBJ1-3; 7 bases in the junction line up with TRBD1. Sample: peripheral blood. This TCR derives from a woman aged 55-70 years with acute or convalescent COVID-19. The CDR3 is CASSHRTGAGNTIYF. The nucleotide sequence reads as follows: TGTGCCAGCAGCCATAGGACAGGAGCAGGAAACACCATATATTTT.